Below are 17 T cell receptor beta chains sequenced from a single sample in a study of beta chain features in type 1 diabetes. Expressed TCRB transcripts were sequenced, since all the RNA that had been isolated was reverse transcribed. Repertoires were generated with immunoSEQ multiplex PCR, while TCRdb's copy carries only in-frame clones and drops some. Of fewer than 650,000 clones listed, around 15% are singletons. The material sequenced was naive CD4+ T cells from blood. The receptors here all came from a man younger than 30 in good health.

The CDR3 DNA reads as TGTGCCAGCAGGATGACTCACCTGAACACCGGGGAGCTGTTTTTT. It specifies CASRMTHLNTGELFF. The V call is TRBV27, the J call TRBJ2-2; D call uncertain. The CDR3 sequence is 15 residues long. V lost 6 bases to trimming and J lost 1 base, with 12 bases between them. Looked up from germline, CDR1 is MNHEY and CDR2 is SMNVEV (reference sequence).

J is TRBJ2-5 and V is TRBV7-2; TRBD1 aligns across 9 bases. J was trimmed by 6 bases and V by 4 bases; bases with no gene match: 6. This CDR3 has 14 residues. Germline V CDR1 and CDR2: SGHTA, FQGNSA. The CDR3 DNA sequence: TGTGCCAGCAGCTCGGACAGGGGAACGAAGACCCAGTACTTC. Its translation is CASSSDRGTKTQYF. Full variable domain (missing parts from reference TRBV7-2 and TRBJ2-5): GAGVSQSPSNKVTEKGKDVELRCDPISGHTALYWYRQSLGQGLEFLIYFQGNSAPDKSGLPSDRFSAERTGGSVSTLTIQRTQQEDSAVYLCASSSDRGTKTQYFGPGTRLLVL.

The rearrangement uses TRBV19 and TRBJ1-1, with 7 bases fitting TRBD1. Germline assignment: CDR1 LNHDA and CDR2 SQIVND (reference sequence). This CDR3 has 15 residues. V shed 7 bases, J shed 4 bases, and the junction held 12 bases outside the gene matches. DNA for the CDR3: TGTGCCAGTACCCGAAAGGGACAGACACCCACTGAAGCTTTCTTT. This codes for CASTRKGQTPTEAFF.

V gene TRBV5-1 combines with J gene TRBJ2-7; the D is unclear. CDR3 length: 14 amino acids. Trimming removed 0 bases at V and 2 bases at J, with 9 bases between. Germline CDR1 reads SGHRS; CDR2 reads YFSETQ. The DNA of the CDR3 is TGCGCCAGCAGCTTGGGACTGTCCCCCTACGAGCAGTACTTC. Protein: CASSLGLSPYEQYF.

This clone was observed a few times. The J gene is TRBJ2-1, the V gene TRBV7-2, with a tentative D call TRBD2 (5 bases). This CDR3 region has 12 residues. Trimming cost V 4 bases and J 6 bases, with 7 bases left between them. Germline CDR1 and CDR2: SGHTA and FQGNSA. The CDR3 protein is CASSSEGNEQFF. CDR3 nucleotide sequence: TGTGCCAGCAGCTCAGAGGGCAATGAGCAGTTCTTC.

The CDR3 reads CASSVEGLAGGLRADTQYF. DNA for the CDR3: TGTGCCAGCAGCGTAGAGGGACTAGCGGGGGGTTTGAGAGCAGATACGCAGTATTTT. The chain combines TRBV9 with TRBJ2-3; 15 nucleotides match TRBD2. V shed 0 bases and J 4 bases; nucleotides not matched to a gene: 9. Germline V lookup: CDR1 SGDLS, CDR2 YYNGEE. This CDR3 region has 19 residues.

J is TRBJ2-7 and V is TRBV13, with 9 bases aligning to TRBD1. Germline V lookup: CDR1 PRHDT, CDR2 FYEKMQ (reference sequence). The CDR3 is 16 residues long. V lost 2 bases, J lost 0 bases, and 5 bases stayed unmatched. The CDR3 nucleotides read TGTGCCAGCAGCTTATCCGGGACAGGGCGCTCCTACGAGCAGTACTTC. This sequence encodes CASSLSGTGRSYEQYF.

The V call is TRBV6-1, the J call TRBJ1-1; D is ambiguous. Trimming took off 5 bases at V and 5 bases at J, with 15 bases between the two ends. The CDR3 has 14 amino acids. Germline V gives CDR1 MNHNS, CDR2 SASEGT. The CDR3 DNA follows: TGTGCCAGCAGTCCTCAACTGGGGAATACTGAAGCTTTCTTT. Its protein is CASSPQLGNTEAFF.

V usage is TRBV19 and J usage is TRBJ1-4; D unresolved. Trimming shortened V by 1 base and J by 0 bases, and 6 bases separated the two germline ends. The CDR3 runs 15 residues. Germline V gives CDR1 LNHDA, CDR2 SQIVND (reference sequence). The CDR3 bases are TGTGCCAGTAGTATAGTCCTGGCAACTAATGAAAAACTGTTTTTT. This translates into CASSIVLATNEKLFF.

This sequence joins TRBV11-2 and TRBJ1-2; D is ambiguous. From germline, CDR1 is SGHAT and CDR2 FQNNGV. This CDR3 has 10 amino acids. With 0 bases removed from V and 13 bases from J, the gap between germline ends came to 6 bases. The CDR3: CASSLDRATF. The CDR3 DNA is TGTGCCAGCAGCTTAGATCGGGCCACCTTC.

This clone turned up a few times. The gene calls are TRBV2 and TRBJ2-3, with a possible D match to TRBD2 (5 bases). The length of the CDR3 is 14 residues. The germline gives CDR1 SNHLY, CDR2 FYNNEI. The ends were cut back, 3 bases at V and 0 bases at J, with 7 bases in the middle. CDR3 DNA sequence: TGTGCCAGCAGTGAGGGCGGGAGCACAGATACGCAGTATTTT. Protein product: CASSEGGSTDTQYF.

The chain combines TRBV30 with TRBJ2-2; D unclear. The CDR3 loop spans 13 amino acids. Germline V gene lookup returns CDR1 GTSNPN and CDR2 SVGIG (reference sequence). The germline V and J ends were trimmed by 1 base and 4 bases, with 7 bases remaining between them. The CDR3 nucleotides read TGTGCCTGGAGTGGGCAGCTCACCGGGGAGCTGTTTTTT. Amino acids: CAWSGQLTGELFF.

The CDR3 DNA is TGTGCCAGCAGCTTCGGGACTAGCGGGGGTCAAGAGACCCAGTACTTC. This codes for CASSFGTSGGQETQYF. This rearrangement joins TRBV11-2 to TRBJ2-5; the match to TRBD2 covers 14 bases. Per the germline V gene, CDR1 is SGHAT and CDR2 is FQNNGV. The CDR3 is made up of 16 amino acids. The trim removed 3 bases at V and 2 bases at J, leaving 2 bases unmatched.

In this sample, this clone turned up a few times. This sample includes further DNA sequences coding for the same CDR3. The rearrangement joins TRBV28 to TRBJ1-2, with D unclear. Between the trimmed V and J ends, which lost 6 bases and 0 bases, there was a span of 8 bases. There are 13 residues in the CDR3. CDR1 and CDR2 from the germline V gene are MDHEN and SYDVKM. The CDR3 loop is CASSLPPNYGYTF. CDR3 coding DNA: TGTGCCAGCAGCCTGCCCCCTAACTATGGCTACACCTTC.

In this sample, this clone turned up a few times. The chain links TRBV11-2 to TRBJ2-7; maybe TRBD1 (6 bases). Looked up from germline, CDR1 is SGHAT and CDR2 is FQNNGV. Between the trimmed V and J ends, which lost 5 bases and 6 bases, there was a span of 17 bases. This CDR3 is 14 amino acids long. CDR3 protein: CASSLATGLSEQYF. CDR3 bases: TGTGCCAGCAGCCTCGCGACAGGTCTATCCGAGCAGTACTTC.

This clone was seen at least ten times. The rearrangement uses TRBV4-3 and TRBJ2-3; no reliable D call. The CDR3 consists of 13 residues. Germline CDR1 reads LGHNA; CDR2 reads YSLEER. V was shortened by 4 bases and J by 8 bases, with 13 bases between the two germline ends. In DNA, the CDR3 is TGCGCCAGCAGCCGGCGGCAGGACGGTACGCAGTATTTT. It specifies CASSRRQDGTQYF.

This clone was seen a handful of times. In the same sample, other DNA sequences code for this CDR3. This chain uses TRBV29-1 with TRBJ1-1, with a weak D call TRBD1 (5 bases). The germline gives CDR1 SQVTM, CDR2 ANQGSEA. V was cut by 4 bases and J by 2 bases, with 8 bases left in between. The CDR3 consists of 12 residues. The CDR3 here is CSVGQGNTEAFF. The CDR3 nucleotides read TGCAGCGTTGGGCAGGGCAACACTGAAGCTTTCTTT.